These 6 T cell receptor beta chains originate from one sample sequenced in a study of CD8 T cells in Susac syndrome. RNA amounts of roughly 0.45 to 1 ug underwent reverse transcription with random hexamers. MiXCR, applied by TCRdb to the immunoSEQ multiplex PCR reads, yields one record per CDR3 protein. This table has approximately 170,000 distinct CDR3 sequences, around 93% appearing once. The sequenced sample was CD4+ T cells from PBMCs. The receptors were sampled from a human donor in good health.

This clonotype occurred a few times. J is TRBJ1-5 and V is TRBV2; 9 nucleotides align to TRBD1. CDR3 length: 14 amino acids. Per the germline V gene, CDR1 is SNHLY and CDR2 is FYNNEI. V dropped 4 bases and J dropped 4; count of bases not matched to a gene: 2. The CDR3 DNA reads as TGTGCCAGCAGTGGGACAGGGGAGAATCAGCCCCAGCATTTT. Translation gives CASSGTGENQPQHF.

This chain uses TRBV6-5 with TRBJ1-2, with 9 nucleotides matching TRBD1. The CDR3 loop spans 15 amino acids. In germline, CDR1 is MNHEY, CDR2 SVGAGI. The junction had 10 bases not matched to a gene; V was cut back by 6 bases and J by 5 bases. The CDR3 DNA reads TGTGCCAGCAGCAGTAACACAGGGGGCGCGTATGGCTACACCTTC. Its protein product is CASSSNTGGAYGYTF.

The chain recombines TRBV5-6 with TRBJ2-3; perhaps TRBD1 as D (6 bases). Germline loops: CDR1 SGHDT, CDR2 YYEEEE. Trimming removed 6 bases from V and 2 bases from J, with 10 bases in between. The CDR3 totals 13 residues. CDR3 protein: CASTRTATDTQYF. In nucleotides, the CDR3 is TGTGCCAGCACCCGGACAGCCACAGATACGCAGTATTTT.

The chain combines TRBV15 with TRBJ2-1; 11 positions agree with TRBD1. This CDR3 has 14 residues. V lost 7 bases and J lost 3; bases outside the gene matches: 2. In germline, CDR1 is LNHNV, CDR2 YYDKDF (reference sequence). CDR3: CATTGQGDYNEQFF. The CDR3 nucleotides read TGTGCCACCACGGGACAGGGGGACTACAATGAGCAGTTCTTC.

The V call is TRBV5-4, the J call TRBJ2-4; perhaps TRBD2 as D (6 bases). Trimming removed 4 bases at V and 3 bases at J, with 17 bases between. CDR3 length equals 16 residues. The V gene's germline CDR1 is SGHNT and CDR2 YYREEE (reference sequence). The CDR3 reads CASSPLGRGFKNIQYF. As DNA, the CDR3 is TGTGCCAGCAGCCCCTTGGGGCGGGGCTTCAAAAACATTCAGTACTTC.

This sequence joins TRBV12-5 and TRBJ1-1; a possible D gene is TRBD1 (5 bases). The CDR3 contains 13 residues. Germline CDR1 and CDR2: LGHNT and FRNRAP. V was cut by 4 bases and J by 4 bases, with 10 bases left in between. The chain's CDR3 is CASGWGQGTEAFF. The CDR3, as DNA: TGTGCTAGTGGTTGGGGCCAGGGCACTGAAGCTTTCTTT.